This T cell receptor (beta chain) was sequenced for a study of T cells in Graves' hyperthyroidism and ophthalmopathy. General study results and limits: In blood, most of the thyroid clonotypes expanded above 0.001 were also present. Model output signaled ophthalmopathy a median 6.5 months ahead of onset.

Comment on this clonotype: The antigen remains unidentified. Since a much larger clone is just one base distant, this may be a read error.

Hyperthyroidism of Graves' type that showed no ophthalmopathy progression within 18 months was stable. Template material for amplifying TCR beta CDR3 regions consisted of RNA transcripts. The HTBI primer set served for first-round RT-PCR of the TCR CDR3. TCRdb fed the multiplex PCR reads into MiXCR, producing one record per CDR3 protein. The sample lists 550,000 to 650,000 distinct CDR3 sequences, around 15% seen once, with 14% in the top ten. The CDR3 extends over 13 amino acids. Germline V gene lookup returns CDR1 MDHEN and CDR2 SYDVKM. Input material: blood. The V call is TRBV28, the J call TRBJ2-7; unclear D gene. This clonotype was obtained from a middle-aged woman with Graves' hyperthyroidism. The CDR3 region is CASSRPSSYKQYF. As DNA, the CDR3 is TGTGCCAGCAGTAGACCCAGCTCCTACAAGCAGTACTTC.